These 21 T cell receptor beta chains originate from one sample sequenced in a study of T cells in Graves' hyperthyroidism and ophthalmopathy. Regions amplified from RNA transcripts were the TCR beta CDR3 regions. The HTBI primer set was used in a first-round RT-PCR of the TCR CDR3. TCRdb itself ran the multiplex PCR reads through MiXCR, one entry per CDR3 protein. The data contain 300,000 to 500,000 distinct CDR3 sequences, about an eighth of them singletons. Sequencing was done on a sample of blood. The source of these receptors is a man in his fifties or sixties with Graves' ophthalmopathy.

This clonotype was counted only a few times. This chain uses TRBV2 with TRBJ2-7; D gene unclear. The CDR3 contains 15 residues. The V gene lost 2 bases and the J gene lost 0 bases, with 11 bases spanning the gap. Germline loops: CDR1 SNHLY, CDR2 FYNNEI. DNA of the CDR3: TGTGCCAGCAGTGAATTAGTGTTTAGCTCCTACGAGCAGTACTTC. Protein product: CASSELVFSSYEQYF.

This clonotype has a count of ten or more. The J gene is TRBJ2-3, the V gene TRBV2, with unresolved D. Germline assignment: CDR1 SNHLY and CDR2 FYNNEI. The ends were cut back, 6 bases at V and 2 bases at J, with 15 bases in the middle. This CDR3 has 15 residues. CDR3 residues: CASSGPGSTTDTQYF. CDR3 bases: TGTGCCAGCAGCGGGCCGGGTTCCACCACAGATACGCAGTATTTT.

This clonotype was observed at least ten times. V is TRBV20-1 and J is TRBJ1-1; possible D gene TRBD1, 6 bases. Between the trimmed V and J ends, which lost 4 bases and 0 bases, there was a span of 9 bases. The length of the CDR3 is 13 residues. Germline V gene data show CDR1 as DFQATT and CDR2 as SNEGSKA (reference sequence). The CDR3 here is CSATDSLNTEAFF. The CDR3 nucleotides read TGCAGTGCTACGGACAGTTTGAACACTGAAGCTTTCTTT.

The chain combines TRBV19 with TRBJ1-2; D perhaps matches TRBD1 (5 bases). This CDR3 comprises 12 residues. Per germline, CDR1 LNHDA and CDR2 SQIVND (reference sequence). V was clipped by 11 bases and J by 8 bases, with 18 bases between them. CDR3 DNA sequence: TGTGCCTCCACCCTTCCGGGGCACGGCTACACCTTC. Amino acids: CASTLPGHGYTF.

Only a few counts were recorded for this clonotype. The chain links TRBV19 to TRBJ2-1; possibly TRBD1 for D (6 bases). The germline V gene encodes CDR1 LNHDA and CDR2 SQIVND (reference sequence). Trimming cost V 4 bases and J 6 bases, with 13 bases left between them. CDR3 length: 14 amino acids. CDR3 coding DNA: TGTGCCAGTAGTAATTACTCGACAGGCAATGAGCAGTTCTTC. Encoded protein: CASSNYSTGNEQFF.

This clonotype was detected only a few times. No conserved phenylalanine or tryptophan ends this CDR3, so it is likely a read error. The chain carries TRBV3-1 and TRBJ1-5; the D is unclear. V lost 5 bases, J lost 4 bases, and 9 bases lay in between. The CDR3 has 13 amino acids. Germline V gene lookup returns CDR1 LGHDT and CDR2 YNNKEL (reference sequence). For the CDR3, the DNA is TGTGCCAGCAGCACTCGTTCAAATCAGCCCCAGCATCTT. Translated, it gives CASSTRSNQPQHL.

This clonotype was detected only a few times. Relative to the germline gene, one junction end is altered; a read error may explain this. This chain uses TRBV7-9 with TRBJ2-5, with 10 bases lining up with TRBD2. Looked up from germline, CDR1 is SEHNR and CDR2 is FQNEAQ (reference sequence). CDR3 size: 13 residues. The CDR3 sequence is CASSPGLAAGPDF. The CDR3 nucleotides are TGTGCCAGCAGCCCCGGACTAGCGGCCGGCCCGGACTTC.

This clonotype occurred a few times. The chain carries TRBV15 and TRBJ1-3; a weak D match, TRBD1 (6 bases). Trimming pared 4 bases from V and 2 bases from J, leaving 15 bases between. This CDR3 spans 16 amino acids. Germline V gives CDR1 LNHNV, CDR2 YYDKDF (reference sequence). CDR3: CATSNHREGTGNTIYF. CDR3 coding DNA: TGTGCCACCAGCAACCACAGGGAGGGCACTGGAAACACCATATATTTT.

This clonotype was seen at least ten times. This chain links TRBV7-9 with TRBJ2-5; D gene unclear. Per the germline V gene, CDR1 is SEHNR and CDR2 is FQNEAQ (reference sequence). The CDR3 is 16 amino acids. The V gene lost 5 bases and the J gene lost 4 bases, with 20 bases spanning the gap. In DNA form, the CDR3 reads TGTGCCAGCAGCCCCACCGCCGGGCCGAACGGAGAGACCCAGTACTTC. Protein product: CASSPTAGPNGETQYF.

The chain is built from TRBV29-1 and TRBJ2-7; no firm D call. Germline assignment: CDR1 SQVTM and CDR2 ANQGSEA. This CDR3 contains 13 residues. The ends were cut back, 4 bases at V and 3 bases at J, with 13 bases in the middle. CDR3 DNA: TGCAGCGTTGCCATAACTGGAATCTACGAGCAGTACTTC. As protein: CSVAITGIYEQYF.

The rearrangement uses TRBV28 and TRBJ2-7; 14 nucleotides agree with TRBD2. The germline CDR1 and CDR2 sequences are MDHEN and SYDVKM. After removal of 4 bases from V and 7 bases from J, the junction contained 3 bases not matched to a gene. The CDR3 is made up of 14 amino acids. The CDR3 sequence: CASSSGLAGVEQYF. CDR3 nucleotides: TGTGCCAGCAGTTCGGGACTAGCGGGAGTGGAGCAGTACTTC.

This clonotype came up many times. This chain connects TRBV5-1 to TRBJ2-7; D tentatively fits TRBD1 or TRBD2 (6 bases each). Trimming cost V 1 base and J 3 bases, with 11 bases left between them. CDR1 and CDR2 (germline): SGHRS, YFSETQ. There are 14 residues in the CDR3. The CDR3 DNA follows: TGCGCCAGCAGCTTGAAACAGGGAGGCTACGAGCAGTACTTC. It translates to CASSLKQGGYEQYF.

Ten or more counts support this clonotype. The CDR3 spells CASSLAHSSGYNEQFF. CDR3 DNA sequence: TGTGCCAGCAGCTTAGCGCATTCAAGCGGATACAATGAGCAGTTCTTC. The chain is built from TRBV7-2 and TRBJ2-1, with D maybe TRBD2 (5 bases). CDR1 SGHTA and CDR2 FQGNSA come from the germline V gene. Trimming left V 0 bases short and J 4 bases short, with 13 bases between. The CDR3 loop spans 16 amino acids.

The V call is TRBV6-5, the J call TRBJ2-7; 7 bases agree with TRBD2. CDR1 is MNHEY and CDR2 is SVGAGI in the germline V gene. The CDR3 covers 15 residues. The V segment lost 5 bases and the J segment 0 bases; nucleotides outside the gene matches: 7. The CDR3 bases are TGTGCCAGCAGTAGCTCGCGGGACTACTCCTACGAGCAGTACTTC. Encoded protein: CASSSSRDYSYEQYF.

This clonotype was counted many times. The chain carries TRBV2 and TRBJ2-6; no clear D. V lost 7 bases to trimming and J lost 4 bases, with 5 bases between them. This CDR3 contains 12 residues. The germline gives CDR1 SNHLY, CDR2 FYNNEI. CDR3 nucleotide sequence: TGTGCCAGCATCGGCGGGGCCAACGTCCTGACTTTC. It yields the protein CASIGGANVLTF.

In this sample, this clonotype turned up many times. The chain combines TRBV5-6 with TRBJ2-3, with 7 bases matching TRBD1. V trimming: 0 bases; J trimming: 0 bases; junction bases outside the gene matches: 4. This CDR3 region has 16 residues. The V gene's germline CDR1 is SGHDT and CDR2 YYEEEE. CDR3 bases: TGTGCCAGCAGCTTGGCTTTGGACAGGAGCACAGATACGCAGTATTTT. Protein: CASSLALDRSTDTQYF.

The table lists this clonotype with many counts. CDR3 bases: TGTGCCAGCAGCTTACTGTCCGGGACCGGGGAGCTGTTTTTT. Protein sequence: CASSLLSGTGELFF. The V and J genes are TRBV7-3 and TRBJ2-2, with D hard to call. CDR3 size: 14 residues. V was shortened by 2 bases and J by 5 bases, with 9 bases between the two germline ends. Germline V gives CDR1 SGHTA, CDR2 FQGTGA.

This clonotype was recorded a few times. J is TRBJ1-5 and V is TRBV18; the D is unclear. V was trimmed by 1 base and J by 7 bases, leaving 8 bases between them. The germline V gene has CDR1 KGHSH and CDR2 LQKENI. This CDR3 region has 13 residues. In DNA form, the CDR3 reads TGTGCCAGCTCACCACATCAAGACCAGCCCCAGCATTTT. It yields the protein CASSPHQDQPQHF. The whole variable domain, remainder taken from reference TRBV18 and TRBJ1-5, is NAGVMQNPRHLVRRRGQEARLRCSPMKGHSHVYWYRQLPEEGLKFMVYLQKENIIDESGMPKERFSAEFPKEGPSILRIQQVVRGDSAAYFCASSPHQDQPQHFGDGTRLSIL.

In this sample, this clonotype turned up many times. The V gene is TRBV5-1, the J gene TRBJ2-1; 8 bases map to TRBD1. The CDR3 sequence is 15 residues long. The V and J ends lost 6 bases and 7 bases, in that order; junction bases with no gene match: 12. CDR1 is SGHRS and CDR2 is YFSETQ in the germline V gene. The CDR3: CASTLTGQVVNEQFF. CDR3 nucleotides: TGCGCCAGCACTCTTACGGGACAGGTAGTAAATGAGCAGTTCTTC.

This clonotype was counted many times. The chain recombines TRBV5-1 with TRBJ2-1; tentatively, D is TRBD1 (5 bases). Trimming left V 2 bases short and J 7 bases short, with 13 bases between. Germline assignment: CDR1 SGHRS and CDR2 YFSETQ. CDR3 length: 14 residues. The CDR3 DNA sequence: TGCGCCAGCAGCTTCGGCAGGGAAGGTAATGAGCAGTTCTTC. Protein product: CASSFGREGNEQFF.

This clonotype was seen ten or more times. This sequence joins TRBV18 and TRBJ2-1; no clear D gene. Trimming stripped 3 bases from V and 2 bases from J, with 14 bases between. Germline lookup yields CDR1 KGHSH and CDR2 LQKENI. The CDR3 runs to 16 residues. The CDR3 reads CASSPVEQFPYNEQFF. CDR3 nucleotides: TGTGCCAGCTCACCTGTTGAACAGTTCCCCTACAATGAGCAGTTCTTC.